The rows below give T cell receptor beta chains drawn from one sample of a study of blood T cell repertoires in COVID-19. Method: immunoSEQ multiplex PCR; TCRdb's copy keeps in-frame clones and lacks some. The sample shows about 170,000 clones, 70% to 80% of them seen only once. The specimen sequenced was PBMCs or T cells enriched from blood (not recorded which). These receptors were obtained from a woman between 70 and 85 years old in a cohort exposed to, infected with or recovered from COVID-19 (not recorded which). CDR3s include the opening cysteine and the closing phenylalanine or tryptophan. D genes are given only for firm matches. Expanded clones are given a class, and other clones once, few, many or no size at all.

j_call d_call clone_size cdr3_length v_call cdr3_aa cdr3_nt
TRBJ2-7 NA NA 15 TRBV11-3 CASSFNTQGSYEQYF TGTGCCAGCAGCTTTAATACCCAGGGCTCCTACGAGCAGTACTTC
TRBJ2-3 TRBD2 once 17 TRBV10-3 CAISPGTSGPSTDTQYF TGTGCCATCAGTCCCGGGACTAGCGGACCTAGCACAGATACGCAGTATTTT
TRBJ2-7 TRBD1 NA 16 TRBV19 CASSIELSGTGYEQYF TGTGCCAGTAGTATAGAGCTCTCCGGGACAGGCTACGAGCAGTACTTC
TRBJ1-2 TRBD1 NA 16 TRBV30 CAWSAAPGTANYGYTF TGTGCCTGGAGCGCAGCCCCCGGGACAGCTAACTATGGCTACACCTTC
TRBJ2-5 TRBD1 NA 14 TRBV28 CASSFHRGGETQYF TGTGCCAGCAGTTTCCACAGGGGTGGAGAGACCCAGTACTTC
TRBJ2-7 NA NA 16 TRBV10-3 CAISDRGNSNTYEQYF TGTGCCATCAGTGACAGGGGCAACTCGAATACATACGAGCAGTACTTC
TRBJ2-1 TRBD1 NA 14 TRBV19 CASSLGQGHNEQFF TGTGCCAGTAGTCTCGGACAGGGTCACAATGAGCAGTTCTTC
TRBJ2-7 TRBD1 NA 17 TRBV4-1 CASSQGPLSGQGNEQYF TGCGCCAGCAGCCAGGGGCCCCTGTCCGGACAGGGCAACGAGCAGTACTTC
TRBJ1-5 NA NA 14 TRBV5-4 CASSFSGSNQPQHF TGTGCCAGCAGCTTTTCCGGGAGCAATCAGCCCCAGCATTTT
TRBJ1-2 NA NA 15 TRBV19 CASIPSAGTIYGYTF TGTGCCAGTATCCCCTCCGCAGGCACAATCTATGGCTACACCTTC
TRBJ2-6 TRBD1 NA 17 TRBV5-4 CASSPGTGSSGANVLTF TGTGCCAGCAGCCCGGGGACAGGGTCCTCTGGGGCCAACGTCCTGACTTTC
TRBJ1-2 TRBD1 NA 16 TRBV19 CASSMELGQVGYGYTF TGTGCCAGTAGTATGGAGCTGGGACAGGTTGGTTATGGCTACACCTTC
TRBJ1-3 TRBD1 NA 15 TRBV7-9 CASSEGDRGGNTIYF TGTGCCAGCAGCGAAGGGGACAGGGGTGGAAACACCATATATTTT
TRBJ1-1 NA NA 11 TRBV7-9 CASSLPREAFF TGTGCCAGCAGTTTACCCAGGGAAGCTTTCTTT
TRBJ1-5 NA once 14 TRBV28 CASSGQNSNQPQHF TGTGCCAGCAGTGGACAGAATAGCAATCAGCCCCAGCATTTT
TRBJ1-5 TRBD1 NA 16 TRBV28 CASRSLGQGGKQPQHF TGTGCCAGCAGAAGTTTAGGACAGGGGGGGAAGCAGCCCCAGCATTTT
TRBJ1-2 TRBD1 NA 14 TRBV19 CASSIQTGDYGYTF TGTGCCAGTAGTATACAGACAGGGGACTATGGCTACACCTTC
TRBJ1-5 NA NA 14 TRBV19 CASSIRQRNQPQHF TGTGCCAGTAGTATAAGACAGCGCAATCAGCCCCAGCATTTT
TRBJ2-7 NA NA 14 TRBV28 CASSSGRGSYEQYF TGTGCCAGCAGTTCGGGCAGGGGCTCCTACGAGCAGTACTTC
TRBJ1-2 NA NA 17 TRBV19 CASSIWVVRGRDYGYTF TGTGCCAGTAGTATATGGGTTGTCAGGGGACGTGACTATGGCTACACCTTC
TRBJ2-1 TRBD2 NA 15 TRBV25-1 CASRGGAGGYNEQFF TGTGCCAGCAGGGGTGGCGCGGGAGGTTACAATGAGCAGTTCTTC
TRBJ2-7 NA NA 11 TRBV18 CASSASGEQYF TGTGCCAGCTCAGCTTCCGGCGAGCAGTACTTC
TRBJ1-3 NA NA 15 TRBV19 CASSIPWTPGNTIYF TGTGCCAGTAGTATACCCTGGACACCGGGAAACACCATATATTTT
TRBJ2-7 NA NA 14 TRBV19 CASSIRVGYDEQYF TGTGCCAGTAGTATTCGGGTTGGGTATGACGAGCAGTACTTC
TRBJ2-5 TRBD2 NA 13 TRBV7-2 CASSLGRELTQYF TGTGCCAGCAGCTTGGGGCGGGAGTTGACCCAGTACTTC
TRBJ2-7 NA NA 15 TRBV6-4 CASKEIGGESYEQYF TGTGCCAGCAAAGAAATAGGGGGTGAGTCCTACGAGCAGTACTTC
TRBJ1-2 TRBD1 NA 16 TRBV7-9 CASSPGGDRGLYGYTF TGTGCCAGCAGCCCAGGGGGCGACAGGGGGCTCTATGGCTACACCTTC
TRBJ2-6 NA NA 14 TRBV18 CASSPGSGANVLTF TGTGCCAGCTCACCAGGGAGCGGGGCCAACGTCCTGACTTTC
TRBJ1-4 TRBD1 NA 14 TRBV29-1 CSVTTGDSNEKLFF TGCAGCGTTACCACCGGGGACAGTAATGAAAAACTGTTTTTT
TRBJ1-1 NA few 16 TRBV5-1 CASSLGRTVLNTEAFF TGCGCCAGCAGCTTGGGCCGGACAGTCCTGAACACTGAAGCTTTCTTT
TRBJ2-3 NA NA 12 TRBV6-5 CASSRGVDTQYF TGTGCCAGCAGTCGAGGTGTGGATACGCAGTATTTT
TRBJ2-1 NA NA 15 TRBV11-3 CASSPTWRSYNEQFF TGTGCCAGCAGCCCCACGTGGCGGTCCTACAATGAGCAGTTCTTC
TRBJ2-1 TRBD2 NA 15 TRBV24-1 CATSELAGGPGEQFF TGTGCCACCAGTGAACTAGCGGGAGGGCCTGGTGAGCAGTTCTTC
TRBJ2-7 NA NA 16 TRBV5-5 CASSLNIGRPVYEQYF TGTGCCAGCAGCTTGAATATTGGGAGACCTGTCTACGAGCAGTACTTC
TRBJ1-1 NA NA 17 TRBV6-2/TRBV6-3 CASSYSSAGLENTEAFF TGTGCCAGCAGTTACTCGAGTGCGGGCCTCGAGAACACTGAAGCTTTCTTT
TRBJ2-7 NA few 14 TRBV6-5 CASSYQQEHYEQYF TGTGCCAGCAGTTACCAACAGGAACATTACGAGCAGTACTTC
TRBJ2-2 TRBD2 NA 15 TRBV9 CASSVGGRGTGELFF TGTGCCAGCAGCGTAGGCGGGAGGGGTACCGGGGAGCTGTTTTTT
TRBJ1-2 NA NA 14 TRBV6-5 CASSYTGANYGYTF TGTGCCAGCAGTTACACGGGAGCCAACTATGGCTACACCTTC
TRBJ1-1 NA NA 13 TRBV6-5 CASSIDGQGEAFF TGTGCCAGCAGCATCGATGGGCAGGGGGAAGCTTTCTTT
TRBJ2-5 NA NA 11 TRBV11-2 CASSIGGTQYF TGTGCCAGCAGCATCGGAGGGACCCAGTACTTC
TRBJ1-1 NA few 13 TRBV10-3 CASQRGEVTEAFF TGTGCCTCCCAACGGGGGGAAGTCACTGAAGCTTTCTTT
TRBJ2-5 TRBD2 few 17 TRBV3-1/TRBV3-2 CASSQGGGTSGRRTQYF TGTGCCAGCAGCCAAGGCGGAGGGACTAGCGGGAGACGGACCCAGTACTTC
TRBJ1-1 NA NA 13 TRBV12-3/TRBV12-4 CASSSQMNTEAFF TGTGCCAGCAGTTCGCAGATGAACACTGAAGCTTTCTTT
TRBJ2-5 TRBD1 NA 15 TRBV27 CASSPSGGKQETQYF TGTGCCAGCAGTCCGTCAGGGGGCAAGCAAGAGACCCAGTACTTC
TRBJ2-1 TRBD2 once 17 TRBV4-2 CASSEMGLAGGYNEQFF TGTGCCAGCAGCGAAATGGGGCTAGCGGGAGGCTACAATGAGCAGTTCTTC
TRBJ1-2 NA NA 12 TRBV27 CASSLAGYGYTF TGTGCCAGCAGTTTAGCGGGGTATGGCTACACCTTC
TRBJ1-1 TRBD1 NA 16 TRBV18 CASSPSTGAMNTEAFF TGTGCCAGCTCACCTAGCACAGGGGCCATGAACACTGAAGCTTTCTTT
TRBJ1-2 TRBD1 NA 17 TRBV7-9 CASSSHGGQGARHGYTF TGTGCCAGCAGCTCCCACGGGGGCCAGGGGGCGCGGCATGGCTACACCTTC
TRBJ1-5 TRBD1 NA 14 TRBV9 CASRDRYCNQPQHF TGTGCCAGCAGGGACAGGTATTGCAATCAGCCCCAGCATTTT
TRBJ1-1 NA NA 15 TRBV27 CASRPLPHLTIEAFF TGTGCCAGCAGACCCCTCCCCCACTTGACAATTGAAGCTTTCTTT
TRBJ1-4 NA NA 12 TRBV6-5 CASSLVREKLFF TGTGCCAGCAGCCTAGTTCGGGAAAAACTGTTTTTT
TRBJ2-1 TRBD1 NA 17 TRBV24-1 CATSDFLPGQGLGEQFF TGTGCCACCAGTGATTTCCTACCGGGACAGGGTCTTGGTGAGCAGTTCTTC
TRBJ2-7 TRBD2 NA 13 TRBV2 CASRLAGAYEQYF TGTGCCAGCAGACTAGCGGGGGCCTACGAGCAGTACTTC